The 18 T cell receptor beta chains listed next were all sequenced from one sample in a study of T cells in Graves' hyperthyroidism and ophthalmopathy. Amplified TCR beta CDR3 regions came from RNA transcripts. The TCR CDR3 was amplified in a first-round RT-PCR using the HTBI primer set. One entry per CDR3 protein, called by TCRdb with MiXCR from the multiplex PCR reads. The sample has hundreds of thousands of distinct CDR3 sequences, roughly 15% seen once. Sequencing was performed on blood. The source of these receptors is a woman in her thirties or forties with Graves' ophthalmopathy.

The chain carries TRBV20-1 and TRBJ1-1; TRBD1 matches at 10 bases. Germline V gene sequence: CDR1 DFQATT, CDR2 SNEGSKA (reference sequence). Trimming removed 0 bases from V and 0 bases from J; junction bases left unmatched: 16. The length of the CDR3 is 20 residues. For the CDR3, the DNA is TGCAGTGCTAGAGATTGGGACCCGGGACAGGGGATCTACATGAACACTGAAGCTTTCTTT. It translates to CSARDWDPGQGIYMNTEAFF.

This chain connects TRBV28 to TRBJ1-1; no definite D call. CDR1 is MDHEN, CDR2 SYDVKM, per germline. This CDR3 has 16 amino acids. The V gene lost 2 bases and the J gene lost 1 base, with 14 bases spanning the gap. The CDR3 DNA reads as TGTGCCAGCAGTTTAGGTTGGGTCCGCCCGAACACTGAAGCTTTCTTT. Translating it yields CASSLGWVRPNTEAFF.

This clonotype was found many times. The chain joins TRBV30 to TRBJ2-1; 11 bases map to TRBD2. There are 14 residues in the CDR3. V was pared by 3 bases and J by 12 bases, with 10 bases of the junction left unmatched. Germline lookup yields CDR1 GTSNPN and CDR2 SVGIG (reference sequence). CDR3 DNA sequence: TGTGCCTGGAGGACTAGCGGGAAATTACAATGGCAGTTCTTC. This encodes CAWRTSGKLQWQFF.

This clonotype came up many times. The chain uses TRBV20-1 and TRBJ2-7, with 8 bases lining up with TRBD2. Germline-derived CDR1 and CDR2 are DFQATT and SNEGSKA (reference sequence). V shed 1 base and J 4 bases; nucleotides not matched to a gene: 6. The CDR3 loop spans 14 amino acids. DNA of the CDR3: TGCAGTGCTAGAGGGCGAGCGGGAGAATACGAGCAGTACTTC. Translation gives CSARGRAGEYEQYF.

This clonotype was seen at least ten times. This chain links TRBV20-1 with TRBJ2-5; D is unclear. The germline gives CDR1 DFQATT, CDR2 SNEGSKA (reference sequence). This CDR3 contains 10 residues. With 1 base removed from V and 5 bases from J, the gap between germline ends came to 2 bases. In DNA, the CDR3 is TGCAGTGCTAGAGCGGAGACCCAGTACTTC. Protein sequence: CSARAETQYF.

The chain is built from TRBV2 and TRBJ2-2; possibly TRBD1 for D (6 bases). This CDR3 has 14 residues. V lost 11 bases to trimming and J lost 6 bases, with 19 bases between them. Germline loops: CDR1 SNHLY, CDR2 FYNNEI. The CDR3 protein is CAVSGTYEAGELFF. CDR3 in DNA: TGTGCCGTATCCGGGACATATGAGGCCGGGGAGCTGTTTTTT.

In this sample, this clonotype turned up many times. CDR3 bases: TGTGCCAGCAGTGAAGAGGAAGGAGCTGGCTACACCTTC. It is translated as CASSEEEGAGYTF. The rearrangement uses TRBV25-1 and TRBJ1-2; no clear D gene. The germline V gene has CDR1 MGHDK and CDR2 SYGVNS. The CDR3 has 13 residues. The V end lost 2 bases, the J end lost 7 bases, and 11 bases lay between the germline ends.

This clonotype was seen repeatedly, ten times or more. The chain is built from TRBV6-2 or TRBV6-3 and TRBJ2-7; TRBD2 aligns across 14 bases. Germline CDR1 and CDR2: MNHEY and SVGEGT. The CDR3 covers 20 residues. V trimming: 2 bases; J trimming: 0 bases; junction bases outside the gene matches: 12. The CDR3 sequence is CASSYEWAGLAGANSYEQYF. DNA of the CDR3: TGTGCCAGCAGTTACGAATGGGCGGGACTAGCGGGAGCCAACTCCTACGAGCAGTACTTC.

This clonotype was observed at least ten times. The rearrangement joins TRBV12-3 or TRBV12-4 to TRBJ2-2; no clear D gene. The CDR3 contains 14 residues. V lost 2 bases and J 1 base, leaving 5 bases between the germline ends. CDR3 protein: CASSLYGNTGELFF. The DNA for the CDR3 is TGTGCCAGCAGTTTATACGGGAACACCGGGGAGCTGTTTTTT.

In its sample, this clonotype was seen many times. The rearrangement links TRBV19 to TRBJ1-2; D is possibly TRBD1 (6 bases). Trimming removed 8 bases at V and 4 bases at J, with 17 bases between. This CDR3 contains 14 residues. Germline V gene lookup returns CDR1 LNHDA and CDR2 SQIVND (reference sequence). The chain's CDR3 is CASLSTGGGYGYTF. The CDR3 DNA is TGTGCCAGTCTATCGACCGGGGGCGGCTATGGCTACACCTTC.

This clonotype was seen ten or more times. The genes are TRBV12-3 or TRBV12-4 and TRBJ1-2, with 8 positions matching TRBD1. V dropped 2 bases and J dropped 1; count of bases not matched to a gene: 12. The CDR3 covers 18 residues. The CDR3 DNA reads TGTGCCAGCAGTTTATGGCCTTCAGGGGGCGGGTATAACTATGGCTACACCTTC. It is translated as CASSLWPSGGGYNYGYTF.

This clonotype was seen ten or more times. The rearrangement links TRBV12-3 or TRBV12-4 to TRBJ1-2; a possible D gene is TRBD1 (6 bases). V was cut by 3 bases and J by 5 bases, with 16 bases left in between. The CDR3 runs to 15 residues. CDR3 sequence (DNA): TGTGCCAGCAGTTTGCGAAGGGGGGTCCGGTATGGCTACACCTTC. This gives the protein CASSLRRGVRYGYTF.

The V gene is TRBV2, the J gene TRBJ1-5, with TRBD1 matching 12 bases. The CDR3 loop spans 14 amino acids. V gave up 6 bases and J gave up 16 bases; unmatched junction bases: 13. CDR1 and CDR2 (germline): SNHLY, FYNNEI. Here the CDR3 DNA reads TGTGCCAGCAGCCTCGGGACAGGGGGCGCTGGGAAACATTTT. This translates into CASSLGTGGAGKHF. Full variable domain (outside the CDR3, taken from reference TRBV2 and TRBJ1-5): EPEVTQTPSHQVTQMGQEVILRCVPISNHLYFYWYRQILGQKVEFLVSFYNNEISEKSEIFDDQFSVERPDGSNFTLKIRSTKLEDSAMYFCASSLGTGGAGKHFGDGTRLSIL.

At least ten counts were recorded for this clonotype. As DNA, the CDR3 is TGTGCCAGCAGCTCCCGGCCCGGGGAGCTGTTTTTT. This sequence encodes CASSSRPGELFF. The rearrangement joins TRBV12-3 or TRBV12-4 to TRBJ2-2, with D hard to call. The CDR3 length is 12 residues. Trimming cost V 6 bases and J 6 bases, with 8 bases left between them.

This clonotype was observed at least ten times. This chain uses TRBV15 with TRBJ2-7; 8 nucleotides agree with TRBD1. Germline trimming cut 0 bases from V and 3 bases from J; bases unmatched to any gene: 7. CDR3 length: 16 residues. The germline V gene has CDR1 LNHNV and CDR2 YYDKDF (reference sequence). The CDR3 spells CATSRDDLGQGYEQYF. Written as DNA, the CDR3 is TGTGCCACCAGCAGAGATGACCTAGGACAGGGCTACGAGCAGTACTTC.

This clonotype has ten or more counts. The chain joins TRBV11-2 to TRBJ1-5; possibly TRBD1 for D (6 bases). The V gene lost 1 base and the J gene lost 2 bases, with 12 bases spanning the gap. Per germline, CDR1 SGHAT and CDR2 FQNNGV. This CDR3 spans 16 amino acids. CDR3 region: CASSLGWGAGNQPQHF. CDR3 coding DNA: TGTGCCAGCAGCTTAGGATGGGGGGCAGGCAATCAGCCCCAGCATTTT.

The chain links TRBV6-1 to TRBJ2-7, with D perhaps TRBD1 or TRBD2 (5 bases each). V lost 6 bases and J lost 4, with 16 bases in between. The CDR3 extends over 14 amino acids. Germline loops: CDR1 MNHNS, CDR2 SASEGT. The CDR3 spells CASSRTGTYYEQYF. Written as DNA, the CDR3 is TGTGCCAGCAGCAGGACCGGGACGTATTACGAGCAGTACTTC.

With respect to this clonotype: A junction end diverges from the germline sequence, so it may reflect a read error. The chain couples TRBV19 to TRBJ2-2; D is perhaps TRBD1 (5 bases). The V gene's germline CDR1 is LNHDA and CDR2 SQIVND (reference sequence). The CDR3 is 15 residues long. The CDR3 DNA is TGTGTCAGTAGTGCCCGACCCAGGGACACCGGGGAGCTGTTTTTT. It encodes CVSSARPRDTGELFF.